This is a list of T cell receptor beta chains from one sample in a study of PD-1 blockade in classical Hodgkin lymphoma. The table came from immunoSEQ multiplex PCR; TCRdb's copy has only in-frame clones and leaves some out. The table has around 14,000 clones, about 86% seen once. The source was peripheral blood mononuclear cells (PBMCs), collected at baseline. These receptors originate from a human donor with classical Hodgkin lymphoma. Each CDR3 is given with its conserved first and last residue. The D gene is left open where the match is weak. Clone size is shown for a subset of rows, as once, few, many or a class of expanded clone.

DNA: TGTGCCTACCCTTCCGGGAACTATGGCTACACCTTC
CDR3: CAYPSGNYGYTF
V: TRBV30
D: -
J: TRBJ1-2
size: -

DNA: TGTGCCAGCAGCTTACCAGCCGATGGACAGGCCAACACTGAAGCTTTCTTT
CDR3: CASSLPADGQANTEAFF
V: TRBV7-9
D: TRBD1
J: TRBJ1-1
size: -

DNA: TGTGCCAGCAGCTTTGAGGGCCTCAACAACAATGAGCAGTTCTTC
CDR3: CASSFEGLNNNEQFF
V: TRBV6-4
D: -
J: TRBJ2-1
size: -

DNA: TGTGCCAGCAGCTTAGGAGGACTAGCGGGAGGGAGCTCCTACAATGAGCAGTTCTTC
CDR3: CASSLGGLAGGSSYNEQFF
V: TRBV7-8
D: TRBD2
J: TRBJ2-1
size: -

DNA: TGTGCCAGCAGGTTACAGGGCGACCAAGAGACCCAGTACTTC
CDR3: CASRLQGDQETQYF
V: TRBV28
D: -
J: TRBJ2-5
size: -

DNA: TGTGCCAGCAGCTCTTGGACAGGGGGTATCGATCAGCCCCAGCATTTT
CDR3: CASSSWTGGIDQPQHF
V: TRBV7-8
D: TRBD1
J: TRBJ1-5
size: -

DNA: TGTGCCAGCAGACCGACAGGGGAGGCTCAGCCCCAGCATTTT
CDR3: CASRPTGEAQPQHF
V: TRBV6-6
D: TRBD1
J: TRBJ1-5
size: medium-sized

DNA: TGTGCCTGGACCCTCGACATTGGGGCGCGACGGTCCCGCAATCAGCCCCAGCATTTT
CDR3: CAWTLDIGARRSRNQPQHF
V: TRBV30
D: -
J: TRBJ1-5
size: -

DNA: TGTGCCAGCAGCTTAGGAGGGAGTCGAGCCTACAATGAGCAGTTCTTC
CDR3: CASSLGGSRAYNEQFF
V: TRBV5-4
D: -
J: TRBJ2-1
size: -

DNA: TGTGCCAGCAGTGGGGTCTTGGCGGGATCTCCCTACAATGAGCAGTTCTTC
CDR3: CASSGVLAGSPYNEQFF
V: TRBV28
D: -
J: TRBJ2-1
size: -

DNA: TGTGCCAGCAGCCCACTGGACAGCAGTTTCTCTGGGGCCAACGTCCTGACTTTC
CDR3: CASSPLDSSFSGANVLTF
V: TRBV5-8
D: -
J: TRBJ2-6
size: -

DNA: TGCGCCAGCAGCGCCGGACCCACCGACGATCAGCCCCAGCATTTT
CDR3: CASSAGPTDDQPQHF
V: TRBV5-1
D: -
J: TRBJ1-5
size: once

DNA: TGTGCCAGCGCCATGATGGGGGGAGACTACACCTTC
CDR3: CASAMMGGDYTF
V: TRBV7-9
D: -
J: TRBJ1-2
size: -

DNA: TGTGCCAGCAGTTTAGGTATGAGGGGCGGTGAAGCTTTCTTT
CDR3: CASSLGMRGGEAFF
V: TRBV27
D: -
J: TRBJ1-1
size: -

DNA: TGTGCCAGCAGTTTATCTGTCCAGGGTGGGATCACTGAAGCTTTCTTT
CDR3: CASSLSVQGGITEAFF
V: TRBV28
D: -
J: TRBJ1-1
size: -

DNA: TGCGCCAGCAGCCAAGTACAGGGGATTAGATATCCTGAAGCTTTCTTT
CDR3: CASSQVQGIRYPEAFF
V: TRBV4-1
D: TRBD1
J: TRBJ1-1
size: -

DNA: TGTGCCAGCAGCTTGCAGCTAATGGGGACCCAGTACTTC
CDR3: CASSLQLMGTQYF
V: TRBV5-4
D: -
J: TRBJ2-5
size: -

DNA: TGTGCCAGTAGCGCTCCCGGGACATTCGGCAACGAGCAGTACTTC
CDR3: CASSAPGTFGNEQYF
V: TRBV19
D: -
J: TRBJ2-7
size: -

DNA: TGTGCCAGCAGTGAAGCGCTTCCCGGAAGAGAACTGTTTTTT
CDR3: CASSEALPGRELFF
V: TRBV2
D: -
J: TRBJ1-4
size: -

DNA: TGTGCCAGCAGTCTAGGACAGGGGCCAAGCTCCTATAATTCACCCCTCCACTTT
CDR3: CASSLGQGPSSYNSPLHF
V: TRBV27
D: TRBD1
J: TRBJ1-6
size: -

DNA: TGTGCCACCTCAGGGGGGGGACTAGGGGACAGGTCCTACAATGAGCAGTTCTTC
CDR3: CATSGGGLGDRSYNEQFF
V: TRBV10-3
D: -
J: TRBJ2-1
size: -

DNA: TGTGCCAGCAGCTCCAGCCGGCAGAACTATGGCTACACCTTC
CDR3: CASSSSRQNYGYTF
V: TRBV7-2
D: -
J: TRBJ1-2
size: -

DNA: TGTGCCAGCAGTTTAGTGTTTAGCAATCAGCCCCAGCATTTT
CDR3: CASSLVFSNQPQHF
V: TRBV27
D: -
J: TRBJ1-5
size: -

DNA: TGTGCCATCAGTGCTGTGGGAACAGATACGCAGTATTTT
CDR3: CAISAVGTDTQYF
V: TRBV10-3
D: -
J: TRBJ2-3
size: -

DNA: TGTGCCAGCAGTGAATTTCGGGGAGACTATGGCTACACCTTC
CDR3: CASSEFRGDYGYTF
V: TRBV25-1
D: -
J: TRBJ1-2
size: few

DNA: TGTGCCAGCAGCGTAGTTGCACACGGGTACGAGCAGTACTTC
CDR3: CASSVVAHGYEQYF
V: TRBV9
D: -
J: TRBJ2-7
size: -

DNA: TGTGCCAGCAGCCATTCCGGGTCAGAATGGCCCTCTAGCACAGATACGCAGTATTTT
CDR3: CASSHSGSEWPSSTDTQYF
V: TRBV14
D: -
J: TRBJ2-3
size: -

DNA: TGTGCCAGCAGCACCGTCGAGGGGGCATTGGCCAAAAACATTCAGTACTTC
CDR3: CASSTVEGALAKNIQYF
V: TRBV21-1
D: -
J: TRBJ2-4
size: -

DNA: TGTGCCAGCAGCGTTGGGGGGGCGAACACTGAAGCTTTCTTT
CDR3: CASSVGGANTEAFF
V: TRBV9
D: -
J: TRBJ1-1
size: few

DNA: TGTGCCAGCAGCGGGACAGGGTCCCCAAGAATTCAAGAGACCCAGTACTTC
CDR3: CASSGTGSPRIQETQYF
V: TRBV7-9
D: TRBD1
J: TRBJ2-5
size: -

DNA: TGTGCCAGCAGCTCGACTAGCGGGGTCAATGAGCAGTTCTTC
CDR3: CASSSTSGVNEQFF
V: TRBV7-9
D: TRBD2
J: TRBJ2-1
size: -

DNA: TGTGCCACCAGTTTAAGTTCCAGGGGACAGCTTTATAGCAATCAGCCCCAGCATTTT
CDR3: CATSLSSRGQLYSNQPQHF
V: TRBV15
D: TRBD1
J: TRBJ1-5
size: -

DNA: TGTGCCAGCAGTTCACCAGGACTAGCGAGTTACAATGAGCAGTTCTTC
CDR3: CASSSPGLASYNEQFF
V: TRBV27
D: TRBD2
J: TRBJ2-1
size: -

DNA: TGCGCCAGCAGCTTGGCCCAGGGGGCTGGGGCTAACTATGGCTACACCTTC
CDR3: CASSLAQGAGANYGYTF
V: TRBV5-1
D: TRBD1
J: TRBJ1-2
size: -

DNA: TGCGCCAGCAGCCCCCACGGAGGCTACGAGCAGTACTTC
CDR3: CASSPHGGYEQYF
V: TRBV4-1
D: -
J: TRBJ2-7
size: -

DNA: TGTGCCAGCAGCTCGCGGGACAGGGAAATTCCGGGGGAGCTGTTTTTT
CDR3: CASSSRDREIPGELFF
V: TRBV7-9
D: TRBD1
J: TRBJ2-2
size: -

DNA: TGTGCCAGTAGTATGGTTCTTTTGGAGCGGGAGGGCCCAGAGACCCAGTACTTC
CDR3: CASSMVLLEREGPETQYF
V: TRBV19
D: TRBD2
J: TRBJ2-5
size: -

DNA: TGTGCCAGCAGTTACTCGAGGGGGCTGCGGTATGGCTACACCTTC
CDR3: CASSYSRGLRYGYTF
V: TRBV6-5
D: TRBD1
J: TRBJ1-2
size: -

DNA: TGCGCCAGCAGCCAAGACGGCTACCTGGGCTATGGCTACACCTTC
CDR3: CASSQDGYLGYGYTF
V: TRBV4-1
D: -
J: TRBJ1-2
size: -

DNA: TGTGCCAGCAGCTTTAGGAGGGGAACTGAAGCTTTCTTT
CDR3: CASSFRRGTEAFF
V: TRBV11-3
D: -
J: TRBJ1-1
size: few

DNA: TGTGCCAGCAGCCCAAATCGTAGGGCCCACTCGTCTGGGGCCAACGTCCTGACTTTC
CDR3: CASSPNRRAHSSGANVLTF
V: TRBV9
D: -
J: TRBJ2-6
size: few